Listed here are 9 T cell receptor beta chains from one sample, sequenced in a study of identical twins. Via MiXCR, TCRdb re-called the 5' RACE reads, giving one row per CDR3 protein. This sample yields 540,000 or so distinct CDR3 sequences, of which approximately 20% are seen a single time; approximately 0.49% belongs to the top ten. These same records also appear under a second study, on yellow fever vaccine responses in identical twins.

Source material: CD4+ T cells sorted from blood. These receptors were obtained from a woman in her late teens or twenties in good health.

This sequence joins TRBV5-1 and TRBJ2-5, with 10 bases fitting TRBD2. The CDR3 has 15 amino acids. Germline V CDR1 and CDR2: SGHRS, YFSETQ. J lost 4 bases, V lost 4 bases, and 7 bases had no gene match. The CDR3 sequence: CASSTAGGLGETQYF. CDR3 DNA: TGCGCCAGCAGCACAGCGGGAGGGCTTGGAGAGACCCAGTACTTC. The whole variable domain, filled in from reference TRBV5-1 and TRBJ2-5, reads KAGVTQTPRYLIKTRGQQVTLSCSPISGHRSVSWYQQTPGQGLQFLFEYFSETQRNKGNFPGRFSGRQFSNSRSEMNVSTLELGDSALYLCASSTAGGLGETQYFGPGTRLLVL.

The chain recombines TRBV5-6 with TRBJ1-2, with 9 bases lining up with TRBD1. J gave up 8 bases and V 5 bases, and 13 bases lay outside the gene matches. From germline, CDR1 is SGHDT and CDR2 YYEEEE. The CDR3 extends over 15 amino acids. The DNA for the CDR3 is TGTGCCAGCAGAAACCGGGACAGGGACTTTACGGGCTACACCTTC. Residues: CASRNRDRDFTGYTF.

This clonotype was found many times. V gene TRBV5-1 combines with J gene TRBJ2-7; D is undetermined. CDR3 length: 12 amino acids. Germline V gene lookup returns CDR1 SGHRS and CDR2 YFSETQ. V lost 3 bases to trimming and J lost 0 bases, with 4 bases between them. The CDR3 DNA follows: TGCGCCAGCAGCTCTCCCTCCTACGAGCAGTACTTC. Protein product: CASSSPSYEQYF.

This chain links TRBV7-6 with TRBJ1-4, with D hard to call. The CDR3 runs to 15 residues. Trimming stripped 1 base from V and 4 bases from J, with 10 bases between. In germline, CDR1 is SGHVS, CDR2 FNYEAQ. The CDR3 DNA sequence: TGTGCCAGCAGCTTAGAACCACAGTTTAATGAAAAACTGTTTTTT. As protein: CASSLEPQFNEKLFF.

This chain joins TRBV7-6 and TRBJ2-3; TRBD1 or TRBD2 may be the D gene (5 bases each). The CDR3 contains 15 residues. The V end was cut by 2 bases, the J end by 4 bases, with 13 bases between. The germline V gene has CDR1 SGHVS and CDR2 FNYEAQ. The CDR3 region has the DNA TGTGCCAGCAGCTTAAATGAGGGGATGGCAGATACGCAGTATTTT. Translated, it gives CASSLNEGMADTQYF.

V usage is TRBV29-1 and J usage is TRBJ2-1, with D hard to call. The CDR3 runs to 12 residues. Germline CDR1 and CDR2: SQVTM and ANQGSEA. Trimming cost V 4 bases and J 3 bases, with 7 bases left between them. CDR3 DNA: TGCAGCGTTGGGATTTACTACAATGAGCAGTTCTTC. Its protein product is CSVGIYYNEQFF.

This chain links TRBV4-2 with TRBJ2-2, with 7 positions matching TRBD2. The CDR3 contains 17 residues. After removal of 0 bases from V and 4 bases from J, the junction contained 8 bases not matched to a gene. Germline V gene lookup returns CDR1 LGHNA and CDR2 YNFKEQ. The CDR3 loop reads CASSQDLAAEVTGELFF. CDR3 nucleotide sequence: TGTGCCAGCAGCCAAGATCTAGCGGCCGAGGTCACCGGGGAGCTGTTTTTT.

The CDR3 spells CASRYLLSGTSTDTQYF. The CDR3 coding sequence is TGCGCCAGCAGGTACCTACTTAGCGGCACTAGCACAGATACGCAGTATTTT. J is TRBJ2-3 and V is TRBV5-1; TRBD2 is a possible D gene (6 bases). The CDR3 is made up of 17 amino acids. V was cut by 5 bases and J by 0 bases, with 19 bases left in between. CDR1 SGHRS and CDR2 YFSETQ come from the germline V gene.

V and J are TRBV24-1 and TRBJ2-1; D gene unclear. Germline V CDR1 and CDR2: KGHDR, SFDVKD. This CDR3 spans 16 amino acids. Trimming shortened V by 0 bases and J by 4 bases, and 12 bases separated the two germline ends. The CDR3 DNA reads as TGTGCCACCAGTGATTTGAAGGGTGGCAGTTACAATGAGCAGTTCTTC. It encodes CATSDLKGGSYNEQFF.